This T cell receptor (beta chain) is drawn from a study of cytomegalovirus exposure and HLA in healthy donors. General study results and limits: Later analysis associated a missense DCLRE1C variant with TCR beta V- and J-gene trimming. Most of the TCR beta V segments (in an earlier analysis) were productive either about 87% or about 30% of the time.

The PCR contained 60 Vbeta and 13 Jbeta primers. TCRdb keeps only in-frame clones here, not all; method: immunoSEQ multiplex PCR. The sample carries about 260,000 clones, roughly 81% recorded once. Comment on this clone: Its antigen is unidentified.

Germline CDR1 reads MNHEY; CDR2 reads SVGAGI. The V gene lost 0 bases and the J gene lost 5 bases, with 2 bases spanning the gap. The CDR3 runs 11 residues. The gene calls are TRBV6-5 and TRBJ2-7; D unclear. The specimen was PBMCs. The receptor was isolated from a woman aged 40 to 55 in good health and CMV-seropositive. The CDR3 protein is CASSYSNEQYF. For the CDR3, the DNA is TGTGCCAGCAGTTACTCTAACGAGCAGTACTTC.